This T cell receptor (beta chain) was sequenced for a study of shared clonotypes between healthy human individuals. Using immunoSEQ multiplex PCR, the repertoire was profiled, and TCRdb retains in-frame clones only, with some absent. The data contain more than 2,000,000 clones, just over 90% of them seen just once; the ten biggest clones take up 0.39%. CDR1 is SGHKS, CDR2 YYEKEE, per germline (reference sequence). The CDR3 spans 16 residues. V lost 3 bases and J lost 4, with 19 bases in between. Material for sequencing was naive CD4+ T cells from PBMCs. The sample's subset: CD45RA+ positively selected. The chain joins TRBV5-5 to TRBJ2-5; D is ambiguous. This receptor was identified in a man younger than 30 in good health. Some clones in this sample may be carry-over from other donors' samples. The CDR3 is CASSSTAGWPGETQYF. CDR3 DNA sequence: TGTGCCAGCAGCTCAACCGCAGGCTGGCCGGGAGAGACCCAGTACTTC.